The rows below give T cell receptor beta chains drawn from one sample of a study of blood T cell repertoires in COVID-19. The method was immunoSEQ multiplex PCR; TCRdb's version includes in-frame clones alone and lacks a portion of them. The sample holds approximately 84,000 clones, 70% to 80% seen once. Sequenced material: peripheral blood. The receptors were sampled from a human donor in a cohort sampled during active COVID-19. Each CDR3 is given with its conserved first and last residue. Each record gives: V gene, clone size, J gene, CDR3 protein. Size is omitted from some rows. Given values are once, few, many or a class for expanded clones.

v_gene: TRBV15
abundance: -
j_gene: TRBJ2-3
CDR3aa: CATSRDRRGQQYF

v_gene: TRBV2
abundance: -
j_gene: TRBJ1-5
CDR3aa: CASAKDRGEQPQHF

v_gene: TRBV5-1
abundance: -
j_gene: TRBJ1-1
CDR3aa: CASSLGAGGIGTEAFF

v_gene: TRBV19
abundance: few
j_gene: TRBJ1-6
CDR3aa: CASRRGPRSPLHF

v_gene: TRBV28
abundance: -
j_gene: TRBJ2-1
CDR3aa: CASPSGTGGTNEQFF

v_gene: TRBV27
abundance: -
j_gene: TRBJ1-5
CDR3aa: CASSFGPPGSNQPQHF

v_gene: TRBV30
abundance: -
j_gene: TRBJ1-4
CDR3aa: CAWSVPGLSTNEKLFF

v_gene: TRBV27
abundance: -
j_gene: TRBJ2-2
CDR3aa: CASSLSLGPNTGELFF

v_gene: TRBV5-4
abundance: -
j_gene: TRBJ2-1
CDR3aa: CASSPPPQAGNNEQFF

v_gene: TRBV6-5
abundance: -
j_gene: TRBJ2-2
CDR3aa: CASSYFTDTGELFF

v_gene: TRBV13
abundance: -
j_gene: TRBJ2-1
CDR3aa: CASSWTGGSNEQFF

v_gene: TRBV5-8
abundance: -
j_gene: TRBJ2-2
CDR3aa: CASSLPGGSGTGELFF

v_gene: TRBV6-5
abundance: -
j_gene: TRBJ2-2
CDR3aa: CASSYGENTGELFF

v_gene: TRBV5-6
abundance: -
j_gene: TRBJ1-1
CDR3aa: CASSLLLGQGTEAFF

v_gene: TRBV18
abundance: -
j_gene: TRBJ2-1
CDR3aa: CASSSQTVAGEYEQFF

v_gene: TRBV19
abundance: -
j_gene: TRBJ2-1
CDR3aa: CASSIEGLNNEQFF

v_gene: TRBV19
abundance: -
j_gene: TRBJ1-5
CDR3aa: CASSIMGRSNQPQHF

v_gene: TRBV6-5
abundance: -
j_gene: TRBJ1-2
CDR3aa: CASSYSVGDGYTF

v_gene: TRBV7-8
abundance: -
j_gene: TRBJ2-1
CDR3aa: CASSPGTSGSSTYNEQFF

v_gene: TRBV7-3
abundance: few
j_gene: TRBJ1-1
CDR3aa: CASSYRENTEAFF